This T cell receptor (beta chain) was captured by sequencing in a study of blood T cell repertoires in COVID-19. Study overall: Italy, Spain and the United States were the sources of the convalescent and acute COVID-19 samples.

Germline assignment: CDR1 SGHTA and CDR2 FQGTGA. The CDR3 sequence is 14 residues long. V lost 5 bases to trimming and J lost 9 bases, with 17 bases between them. Per the authors' pipeline: Amplification of reference gene primers was used by the study to estimate nucleated cell counts. Profiling relied on immunoSEQ multiplex PCR, and the TCRdb table lists in-frame clones only, not all of them. For V, J and clone size, that table is used; D and trimming come from the DNA. The sample has under 200,000 clones; about four fifths are singletons. It was during active infection that Seattle patients were enrolled and then longitudinally followed.

Sequencing was done on a sample of peripheral blood. This sequence joins TRBV7-3 and TRBJ2-1; the D gene is possibly TRBD2 (5 bases). The clonotype comes from an elderly woman with COVID-19, enrolled during active disease. CDR3 loop: CASSRQSGGGEQFF. CDR3 nucleotide sequence: TGTGCCAGCAGCCGTCAAAGCGGTGGTGGTGAGCAGTTCTTC.